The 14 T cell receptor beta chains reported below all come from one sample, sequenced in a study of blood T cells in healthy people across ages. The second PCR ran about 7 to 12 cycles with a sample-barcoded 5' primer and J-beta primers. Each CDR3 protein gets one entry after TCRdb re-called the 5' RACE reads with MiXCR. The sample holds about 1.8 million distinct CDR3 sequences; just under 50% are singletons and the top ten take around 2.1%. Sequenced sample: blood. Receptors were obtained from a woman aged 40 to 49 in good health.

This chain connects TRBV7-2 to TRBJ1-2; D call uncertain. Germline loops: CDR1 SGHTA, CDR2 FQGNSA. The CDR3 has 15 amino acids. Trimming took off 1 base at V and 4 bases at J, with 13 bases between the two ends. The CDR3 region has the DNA TGTGCCAGCAGCTTAGGCAGCCTAGTTATCTATGGCTACACCTTC. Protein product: CASSLGSLVIYGYTF.

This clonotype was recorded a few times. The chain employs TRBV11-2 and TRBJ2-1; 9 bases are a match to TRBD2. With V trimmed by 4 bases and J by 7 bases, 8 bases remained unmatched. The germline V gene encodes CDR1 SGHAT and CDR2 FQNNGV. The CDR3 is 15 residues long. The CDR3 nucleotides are TGTGCCAGCAGCTCGCGGGGGGGCCGGAGAAATGAGCAGTTCTTC. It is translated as CASSSRGGRRNEQFF.

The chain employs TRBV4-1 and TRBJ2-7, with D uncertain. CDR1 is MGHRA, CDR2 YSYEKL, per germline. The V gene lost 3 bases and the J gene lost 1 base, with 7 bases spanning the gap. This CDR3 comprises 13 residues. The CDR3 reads CASSQNKSYEQYF. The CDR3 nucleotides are TGCGCCAGCAGCCAGAACAAGTCCTACGAGCAGTACTTC.

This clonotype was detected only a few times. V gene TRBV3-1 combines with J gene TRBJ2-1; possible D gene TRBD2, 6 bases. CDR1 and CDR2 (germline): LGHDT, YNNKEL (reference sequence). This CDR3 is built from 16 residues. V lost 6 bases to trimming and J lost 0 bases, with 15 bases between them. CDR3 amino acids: CASSRPSASSYNEQFF. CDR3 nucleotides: TGTGCCAGCAGTCGCCCTAGCGCAAGCTCCTACAATGAGCAGTTCTTC.

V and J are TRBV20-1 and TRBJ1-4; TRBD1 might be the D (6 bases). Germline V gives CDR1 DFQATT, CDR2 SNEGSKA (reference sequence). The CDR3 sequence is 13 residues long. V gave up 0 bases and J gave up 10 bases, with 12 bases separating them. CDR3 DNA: TGCAGTGCTAGAGATTCAGGGGACCGAAAACTGTTTTTT. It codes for CSARDSGDRKLFF.

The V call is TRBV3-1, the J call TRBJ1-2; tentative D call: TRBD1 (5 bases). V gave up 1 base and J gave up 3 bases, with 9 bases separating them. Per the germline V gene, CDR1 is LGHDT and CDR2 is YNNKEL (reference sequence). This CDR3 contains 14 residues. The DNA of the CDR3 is TGTGCCAGCAGCCAAGCCGGGACCCACTATGGCTACACCTTC. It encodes CASSQAGTHYGYTF.

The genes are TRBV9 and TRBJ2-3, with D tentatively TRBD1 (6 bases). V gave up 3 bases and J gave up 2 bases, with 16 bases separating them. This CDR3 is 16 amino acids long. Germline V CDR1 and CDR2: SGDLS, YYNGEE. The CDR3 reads CASSEKQGLFTDTQYF. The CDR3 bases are TGTGCCAGCAGCGAGAAACAGGGCCTGTTCACAGATACGCAGTATTTT.

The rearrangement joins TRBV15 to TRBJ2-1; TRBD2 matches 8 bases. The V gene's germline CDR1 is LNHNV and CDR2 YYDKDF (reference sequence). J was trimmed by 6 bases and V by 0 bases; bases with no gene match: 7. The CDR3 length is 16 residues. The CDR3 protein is CATSREWRGVGNEQFF. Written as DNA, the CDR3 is TGTGCCACCAGCAGAGAGTGGCGGGGGGTCGGCAATGAGCAGTTCTTC.

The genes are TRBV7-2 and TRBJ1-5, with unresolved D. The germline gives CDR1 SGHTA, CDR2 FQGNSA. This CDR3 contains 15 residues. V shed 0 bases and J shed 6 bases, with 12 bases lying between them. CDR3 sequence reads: CASSLAGDIGQPQHF. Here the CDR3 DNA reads TGTGCCAGCAGCTTAGCGGGAGACATAGGTCAGCCCCAGCATTTT.

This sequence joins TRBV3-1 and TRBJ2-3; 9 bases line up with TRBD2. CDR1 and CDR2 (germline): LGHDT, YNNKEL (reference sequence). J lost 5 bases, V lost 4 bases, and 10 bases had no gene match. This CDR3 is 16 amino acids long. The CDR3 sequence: CASSPRGSGGLDTQYF. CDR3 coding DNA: TGTGCCAGCAGCCCCCGGGGTAGCGGGGGACTAGATACGCAGTATTTT.

The DNA for the CDR3 is TGTGCCAGCAGCTGGAAGGGTTTAACTGAAGCTTTCTTT. Protein: CASSWKGLTEAFF. V usage is TRBV7-9 and J usage is TRBJ1-1; D gene uncertain. V gave up 4 bases and J gave up 5 bases, with 11 bases separating them. The germline V gene has CDR1 SEHNR and CDR2 FQNEAQ (reference sequence). The CDR3 totals 13 residues.

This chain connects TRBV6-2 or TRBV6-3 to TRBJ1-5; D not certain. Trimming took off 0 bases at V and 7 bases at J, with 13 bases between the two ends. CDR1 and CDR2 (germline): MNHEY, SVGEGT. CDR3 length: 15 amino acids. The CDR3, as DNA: TGTGCCAGCAGTTACTCGGGATCTATGGGACAGCCCCAGCATTTT. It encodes CASSYSGSMGQPQHF.

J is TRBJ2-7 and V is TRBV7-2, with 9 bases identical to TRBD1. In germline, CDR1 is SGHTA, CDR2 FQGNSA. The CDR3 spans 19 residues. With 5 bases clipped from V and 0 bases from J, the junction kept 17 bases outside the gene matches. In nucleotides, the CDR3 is TGTGCCAGCAGCAATGCGCGGGACAGGGCTTCGGGTTACTCCTACGAGCAGTACTTC. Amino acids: CASSNARDRASGYSYEQYF.

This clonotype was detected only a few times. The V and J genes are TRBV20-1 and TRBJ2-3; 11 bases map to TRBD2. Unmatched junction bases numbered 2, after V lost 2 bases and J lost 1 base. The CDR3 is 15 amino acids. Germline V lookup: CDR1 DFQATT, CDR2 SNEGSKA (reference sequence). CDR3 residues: CSARPTSGGTDTQYF. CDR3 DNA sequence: TGCAGTGCTAGACCGACTAGCGGGGGCACAGATACGCAGTATTTT.